The 26 T cell receptor beta chains below all came from one sample that was sequenced in a study of blood T cell repertoires in COVID-19. This table comes from immunoSEQ multiplex PCR, and its TCRdb copy is limited to in-frame clones, with some not included. The sample holds about 140,000 clones; more than 60% are singletons and the top ten take approximately 2%. The material sequenced was peripheral blood. These receptors were collected from an older woman with acute or convalescent COVID-19.

This chain links TRBV6-6 with TRBJ1-5, with a weak D call TRBD1 (6 bases). CDR1 MNHNY and CDR2 SVGAGI come from the germline V gene (reference sequence). Trimming removed 6 bases at V and 6 bases at J, with 18 bases between. The CDR3 sequence is 15 residues long. CDR3 DNA sequence: TGTGCCAGCAGACCCTCTGGGGGCGCGGGTCAGCCCCAGCATTTT. Its translation is CASRPSGGAGQPQHF.

The chain is built from TRBV11-2 and TRBJ2-3; possibly TRBD2 for D (8 bases). Trimming left V 7 bases short and J 2 bases short, with 19 bases between. The CDR3 spans 16 residues. Germline CDR1 reads SGHAT; CDR2 reads FQNNGV. CDR3 nucleotide sequence: TGTGCCAGCACCCCGTCGGGAGGGGGCATCACAGATACGCAGTATTTT. This encodes CASTPSGGGITDTQYF.

The chain joins TRBV5-1 to TRBJ2-7, with 8 bases aligning to TRBD1. The CDR3 consists of 12 residues. The junction had 3 bases not matched to a gene; V was cut back by 4 bases and J by 6 bases. Looked up from germline, CDR1 is SGHRS and CDR2 is YFSETQ. DNA of the CDR3: TGCGCCAGCAGCCCACAGGGGGGCGAGCAGTACTTC. Translated: CASSPQGGEQYF.

The table lists this clone with a few counts. The V call is TRBV19, the J call TRBJ1-2; D ambiguous. The CDR3 runs 14 residues. With 2 bases removed from V and 4 bases from J, the gap between germline ends came to 11 bases. In germline, CDR1 is LNHDA, CDR2 SQIVND (reference sequence). The CDR3 here is CASSIIHSTYGYTF. In DNA form, the CDR3 reads TGTGCCAGTAGTATAATCCACTCAACCTATGGCTACACCTTC.

V gene TRBV6-5 combines with J gene TRBJ2-3, with 13 bases lining up with TRBD2. CDR1 and CDR2 from the germline V gene are MNHEY and SVGAGI. CDR3 length: 15 amino acids. With V trimmed by 6 bases and J by 1 base, 1 base remained unmatched. The CDR3 region has the DNA TGTGCCAGCAGCGGACTAGCGGGGGGCACAGATACGCAGTATTTT. Its protein product is CASSGLAGGTDTQYF.

V usage is TRBV9 and J usage is TRBJ2-7, with 7 bases aligning to TRBD2. The CDR3 extends over 15 amino acids. The V segment lost 3 bases and the J segment 6 bases; nucleotides outside the gene matches: 12. Germline V gene lookup returns CDR1 SGDLS and CDR2 YYNGEE. The CDR3 DNA reads TGTGCCAGCAGCGGGGGAGGGGCCCGGGGGAGCGAGCAGTACTTC. The encoded protein is CASSGGGARGSEQYF.

This clone appeared a single time. The chain has TRBV2 and TRBJ2-7; D is perhaps TRBD1 (5 bases). The V end was cut by 4 bases, the J end by 4 bases, with 11 bases between. CDR3 length: 13 amino acids. Germline V gene data show CDR1 as SNHLY and CDR2 as FYNNEI. The CDR3 nucleotides are TGTGCCAGCAGTGGGTACAGGACATACGAGCAGTACTTC. It is translated as CASSGYRTYEQYF.

The rearrangement joins TRBV5-5 to TRBJ2-3; TRBD1 might be the D (5 bases). The CDR3 contains 12 residues. Germline V gene sequence: CDR1 SGHKS, CDR2 YYEKEE (reference sequence). V was shortened by 2 bases and J by 6 bases, with 7 bases between the two germline ends. The CDR3 DNA is TGTGCCAGCAGCTTAGGGGCGGATACGCAGTATTTT. This translates into CASSLGADTQYF.

The rearrangement joins TRBV27 to TRBJ1-1, with D possibly matching TRBD1 (5 bases). Per the germline V gene, CDR1 is MNHEY and CDR2 is SMNVEV (reference sequence). The CDR3 loop spans 12 amino acids. The V end was cut by 8 bases, the J end by 2 bases, with 9 bases between. The CDR3 reads CASYQGNTEAFF. The DNA for the CDR3 is TGTGCCAGCTACCAGGGTAACACTGAAGCTTTCTTT.

The chain combines TRBV5-6 with TRBJ2-1; 10 bases align to TRBD1. V lost 0 bases to trimming and J lost 4 bases; unmatched junction nucleotides: 4. There are 16 residues in the CDR3. Germline V lookup: CDR1 SGHDT, CDR2 YYEEEE. The CDR3 spells CASSLARGQGYNEQFF. CDR3 bases: TGTGCCAGCAGCTTGGCCCGGGGACAGGGGTACAATGAGCAGTTCTTC.

The rearrangement uses TRBV3-1 (or the pseudogene TRBV3-2) and TRBJ1-2; 10 nucleotides align to TRBD1. This CDR3 spans 16 amino acids. The V gene end was trimmed by 4 bases and the J gene end by 1 base; junction bases not matched to a gene: 6. Germline CDR1 reads LGHDT; CDR2 reads YNNKEL (reference sequence). This CDR3 reads CASSPSGTGVNYGYTF. The DNA of the CDR3 is TGTGCCAGCAGCCCTTCCGGGACAGGGGTTAACTATGGCTACACCTTC.

CDR3 in DNA: TGTGCCAGCAGCTTGGGGGGAGGAGGTAATTCACCCCTCCACTTT. Its protein product is CASSLGGGGNSPLHF. This rearrangement joins TRBV11-2 to TRBJ1-6; possible D gene TRBD1, 5 bases. V was clipped by 3 bases and J by 6 bases, with 12 bases between them. Germline CDR1 SGHAT, CDR2 FQNNGV. The CDR3 runs to 15 residues. Full variable domain (remainder filled in from reference TRBV11-2 and TRBJ1-6): EAGVAQSPRYKIIEKRQSVAFWCNPISGHATLYWYQQILGQGPKLLIQFQNNGVVDDSQLPKDRFSAERLKGVDSTLKIQPAKLEDSAVYLCASSLGGGGNSPLHFGNGTRLTVT.

The gene calls are TRBV19 and TRBJ1-4, with TRBD1 identical over 8 bases. V shed 6 bases and J 5 bases; nucleotides not matched to a gene: 2. The length of the CDR3 is 13 residues. CDR1 LNHDA and CDR2 SQIVND come from the germline V gene (reference sequence). CDR3 nucleotide sequence: TGTGCCAGTAGAAGGACAGGGAATGAAAAACTGTTTTTT. It translates to CASRRTGNEKLFF.

This chain links TRBV18 with TRBJ1-2; D not certain. There are 12 residues in the CDR3. Germline CDR1 reads KGHSH; CDR2 reads LQKENI. Trimming removed 6 bases at V and 1 base at J, with 6 bases between. Here the CDR3 reads CASSGDNYGYTF. DNA for the CDR3: TGTGCCAGCTCCGGGGATAACTATGGCTACACCTTC.

This chain connects TRBV4-1 to TRBJ2-7; possibly TRBD2 for D (6 bases). This CDR3 is built from 15 residues. V lost 0 bases and J lost 0, with 9 bases in between. Per the germline V gene, CDR1 is MGHRA and CDR2 is YSYEKL. In nucleotides, the CDR3 is TGCGCCAGCAGCCAAGAAGGAGGGGCCTCCTACGAGCAGTACTTC. Translated, it gives CASSQEGGASYEQYF.

The genes are TRBV28 and TRBJ2-7, with TRBD2 identical over 7 bases. The CDR3 sequence is 16 residues long. V lost 4 bases to trimming and J lost 2 bases; unmatched junction nucleotides: 11. Germline V gene data show CDR1 as MDHEN and CDR2 as SYDVKM. CDR3 amino acids: CASSSPRLAVPYEQYF. For the CDR3, the DNA is TGTGCCAGCAGTTCCCCCCGACTAGCCGTCCCCTACGAGCAGTACTTC.

The chain carries TRBV5-6 and TRBJ2-1, with 8 bases identical to TRBD1. Looked up from germline, CDR1 is SGHDT and CDR2 is YYEEEE. Germline trimming cut 0 bases from V and 6 bases from J; bases unmatched to any gene: 17. This CDR3 is 19 amino acids long. The CDR3 region has the DNA TGTGCCAGCAGCTTGGCTTTTTGGACAGGGCCCCCACATTCCAATGAGCAGTTCTTC. As protein: CASSLAFWTGPPHSNEQFF.

This clone was seen only a few times. This chain links TRBV5-1 with TRBJ2-7, with D maybe TRBD2 (7 bases). The CDR3 covers 14 residues. V was clipped by 7 bases and J by 7 bases, with 21 bases between them. Germline V CDR1 and CDR2: SGHRS, YFSETQ. The CDR3 loop reads CASGPGGPTGEQYF. CDR3 bases: TGCGCCAGCGGACCGGGGGGCCCCACGGGGGAGCAGTACTTC.

A few counts support this clone. The rearrangement links TRBV2 to TRBJ2-7; possible D gene TRBD2, 6 bases. V lost 3 bases to trimming and J lost 0 bases, with 18 bases between them. Germline V gives CDR1 SNHLY, CDR2 FYNNEI. The CDR3 is 17 residues long. Here the CDR3 DNA reads TGTGCCAGCAGTGATAGAAAACCGGGACTTATCTCCTACGAGCAGTACTTC. Protein sequence: CASSDRKPGLISYEQYF.

This clone was found a few times. V usage is TRBV9 and J usage is TRBJ2-5; the D gene is possibly TRBD2 (5 bases). Germline V gene lookup returns CDR1 SGDLS and CDR2 YYNGEE. Trimming took off 5 bases at V and 4 bases at J, with 21 bases between the two ends. The CDR3 loop spans 16 amino acids. Here the CDR3 reads CASSRRSTGLGETQYF. Written as DNA, the CDR3 is TGTGCCAGCAGTCGTAGATCAACTGGACTGGGAGAGACCCAGTACTTC.

This chain connects TRBV28 to TRBJ1-1, with D perhaps TRBD1 (5 bases). V gave up 6 bases and J gave up 4 bases, with 21 bases separating them. The V gene's germline CDR1 is MDHEN and CDR2 SYDVKM. This CDR3 comprises 16 residues. DNA of the CDR3: TGTGCCAGCAGCGAGCGGTGGGGGGGAAGAGGCACTGAAGCTTTCTTT. Its protein is CASSERWGGRGTEAFF.

This clone was counted only a few times. The V gene is TRBV15, the J gene TRBJ2-2, with D perhaps TRBD2 (5 bases). The CDR3 extends over 17 amino acids. CDR1 and CDR2 (germline): LNHNV, YYDKDF (reference sequence). The V gene lost 0 bases and the J gene lost 0 bases, with 11 bases spanning the gap. The CDR3 protein is CATSRDQGLPNTGELFF. Here the CDR3 DNA reads TGTGCCACCAGCAGAGATCAAGGACTGCCGAACACCGGGGAGCTGTTTTTT.

This clone was counted a few times. This rearrangement joins TRBV10-3 to TRBJ1-3; 7 bases fit TRBD1. Germline V gene data show CDR1 as ENHRY and CDR2 as SYGVKD. Unmatched junction bases numbered 7, after V lost 9 bases and J lost 5 bases. The CDR3 runs to 13 residues. CDR3 residues: CAITEGARNTIYF. CDR3 coding DNA: TGTGCCATTACTGAGGGGGCTAGAAACACCATATATTTT.

V is TRBV5-6 and J is TRBJ2-7; 7 nucleotides line up with TRBD1. The CDR3 runs 15 residues. Germline V CDR1 and CDR2: SGHDT, YYEEEE. Trimming removed 4 bases from V and 0 bases from J; junction bases left unmatched: 7. Here the CDR3 reads CASSPGTVASYEQYF. CDR3 coding DNA: TGTGCCAGCAGCCCCGGGACAGTCGCCTCCTACGAGCAGTACTTC. Full variable domain (missing parts from reference TRBV5-6 and TRBJ2-7): DAGVTQSPTHLIKTRGQQVTLRCSPKSGHDTVSWYQQALGQGPQFIFQYYEEEERQRGNFPDRFSGHQFPNYSSELNVNALLLGDSALYLCASSPGTVASYEQYFGPGTRLTVT.

This rearrangement joins TRBV3-1 (or the pseudogene TRBV3-2) to TRBJ2-7; a weak D match, TRBD2 (5 bases). Trimming took 3 bases from V and 2 from J, leaving 11 bases between them. In germline, CDR1 is LGHDT, CDR2 YNNKEL (reference sequence). The length of the CDR3 is 14 residues. Written as DNA, the CDR3 is TGTGCCAGCAGCCAGGGTTGGGGAGCCTACGAGCAGTACTTC. This translates into CASSQGWGAYEQYF.

CDR3 residues: CATSRDLGLAEWSSYNEQFF. DNA for the CDR3: TGTGCCACCAGCAGAGATTTGGGACTAGCGGAATGGAGCTCCTACAATGAGCAGTTCTTC. The chain links TRBV15 to TRBJ2-1; 11 bases fit TRBD2. Looked up from germline, CDR1 is LNHNV and CDR2 is YYDKDF (reference sequence). The CDR3 is made up of 20 amino acids. V lost 0 bases, J lost 0 bases, and 10 bases stayed unmatched.